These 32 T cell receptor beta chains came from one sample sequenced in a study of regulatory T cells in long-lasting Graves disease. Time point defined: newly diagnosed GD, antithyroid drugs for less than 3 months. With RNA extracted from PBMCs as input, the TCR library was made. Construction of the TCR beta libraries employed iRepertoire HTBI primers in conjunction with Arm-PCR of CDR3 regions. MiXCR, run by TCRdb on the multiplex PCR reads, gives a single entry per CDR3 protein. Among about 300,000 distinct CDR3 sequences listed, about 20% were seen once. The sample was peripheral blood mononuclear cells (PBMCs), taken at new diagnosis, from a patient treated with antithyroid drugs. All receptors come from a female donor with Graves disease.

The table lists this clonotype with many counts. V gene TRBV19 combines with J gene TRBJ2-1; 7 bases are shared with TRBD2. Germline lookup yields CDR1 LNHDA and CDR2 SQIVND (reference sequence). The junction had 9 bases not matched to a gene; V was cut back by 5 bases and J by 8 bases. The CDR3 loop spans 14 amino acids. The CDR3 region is CASSPLASGDEQFF. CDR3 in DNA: TGTGCCAGTAGTCCCCTGGCTAGCGGTGATGAGCAGTTCTTC.

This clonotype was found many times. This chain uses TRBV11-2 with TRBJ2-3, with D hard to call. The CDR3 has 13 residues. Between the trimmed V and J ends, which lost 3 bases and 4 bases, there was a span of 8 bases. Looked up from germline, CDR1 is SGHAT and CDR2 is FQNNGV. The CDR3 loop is CASSLQVADTQYF. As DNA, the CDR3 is TGTGCCAGCAGCTTGCAGGTTGCAGATACGCAGTATTTT.

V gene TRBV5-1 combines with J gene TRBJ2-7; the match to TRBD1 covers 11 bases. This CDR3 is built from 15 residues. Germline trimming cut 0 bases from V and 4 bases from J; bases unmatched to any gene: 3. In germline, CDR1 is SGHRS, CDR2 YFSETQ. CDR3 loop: CASSLGGTGGYEQYF. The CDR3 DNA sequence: TGCGCCAGCAGCTTGGGGGGGACAGGGGGATACGAGCAGTACTTC. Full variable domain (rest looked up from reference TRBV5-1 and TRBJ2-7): KAGVTQTPRYLIKTRGQQVTLSCSPISGHRSVSWYQQTPGQGLQFLFEYFSETQRNKGNFPGRFSGRQFSNSRSEMNVSTLELGDSALYLCASSLGGTGGYEQYFGPGTRLTVT.

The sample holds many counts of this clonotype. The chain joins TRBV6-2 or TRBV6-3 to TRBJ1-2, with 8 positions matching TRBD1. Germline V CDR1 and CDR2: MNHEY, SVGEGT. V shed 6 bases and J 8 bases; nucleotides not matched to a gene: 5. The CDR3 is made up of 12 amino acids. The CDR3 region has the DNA TGTGCCAGCAGCAAACAGGGGGGGGGCTACACCTTC. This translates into CASSKQGGGYTF.

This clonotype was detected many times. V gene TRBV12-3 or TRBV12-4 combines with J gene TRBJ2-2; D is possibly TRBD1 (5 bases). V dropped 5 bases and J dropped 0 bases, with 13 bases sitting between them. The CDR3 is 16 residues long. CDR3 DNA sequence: TGTGCCAGCAGTCCGCAGGGCTTTGCGAACACCGGGGAGCTGTTTTTT. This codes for CASSPQGFANTGELFF.

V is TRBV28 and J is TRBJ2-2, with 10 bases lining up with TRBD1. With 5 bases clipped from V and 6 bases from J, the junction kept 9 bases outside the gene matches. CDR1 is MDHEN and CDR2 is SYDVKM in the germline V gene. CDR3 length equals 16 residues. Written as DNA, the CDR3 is TGTGCCAGCAGTGTCCCGGGACAGGGGCACGCCGGGGAGCTGTTTTTT. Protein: CASSVPGQGHAGELFF.

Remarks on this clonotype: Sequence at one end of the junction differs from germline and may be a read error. The CDR3 reads CVSTPRGSGFTDTQYF. The CDR3 DNA is TGTGTCAGCACCCCCAGGGGGTCGGGGTTCACAGATACGCAGTATTTT. The V gene is TRBV7-9, the J gene TRBJ2-3, with 7 positions matching TRBD1. Germline CDR1 reads SEHNR; CDR2 reads FQNEAQ (reference sequence). The length of the CDR3 is 16 residues.

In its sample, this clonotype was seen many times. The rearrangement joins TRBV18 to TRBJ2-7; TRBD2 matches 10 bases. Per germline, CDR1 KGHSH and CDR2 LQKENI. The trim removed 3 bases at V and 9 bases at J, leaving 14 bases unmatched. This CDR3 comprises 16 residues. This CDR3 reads CASSPPNWSGRAGQYF. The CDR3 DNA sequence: TGTGCCAGCTCACCTCCTAATTGGAGCGGGAGGGCCGGGCAGTACTTC.

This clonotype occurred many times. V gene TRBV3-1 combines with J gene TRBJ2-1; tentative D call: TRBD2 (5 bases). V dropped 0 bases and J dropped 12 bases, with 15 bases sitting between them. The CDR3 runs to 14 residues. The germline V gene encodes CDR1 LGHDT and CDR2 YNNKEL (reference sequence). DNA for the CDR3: TGTGCCAGCAGCCAAGACCCGGGATCCCGGCGGCAGTTCTTC. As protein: CASSQDPGSRRQFF.

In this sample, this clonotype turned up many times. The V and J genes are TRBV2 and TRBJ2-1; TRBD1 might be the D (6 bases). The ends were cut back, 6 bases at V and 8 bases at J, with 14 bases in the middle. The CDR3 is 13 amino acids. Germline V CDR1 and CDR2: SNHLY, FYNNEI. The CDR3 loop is CASSPTGIDEQFF. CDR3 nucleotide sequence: TGTGCCAGCAGCCCGACAGGAATAGATGAGCAGTTCTTC.

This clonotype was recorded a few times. CDR3 DNA: TGTGCCAGCAGACACCAGGGCCCGGGGGAGCTGTTTTTT. Its protein product is CASRHQGPGELFF. This chain joins TRBV28 and TRBJ2-2; possibly TRBD1 for D (5 bases). The V gene lost 6 bases and the J gene lost 8 bases, with 13 bases spanning the gap. CDR1 MDHEN and CDR2 SYDVKM come from the germline V gene. The length of the CDR3 is 13 residues.

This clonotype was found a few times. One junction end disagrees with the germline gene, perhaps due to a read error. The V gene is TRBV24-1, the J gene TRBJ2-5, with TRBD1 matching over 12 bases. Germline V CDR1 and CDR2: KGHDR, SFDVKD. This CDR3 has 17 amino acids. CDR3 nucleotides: TGTGCCACCAGTGATCCCGGGGGGGACAGGGGGCTAGAGACCCAGTACTTT. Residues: CATSDPGGDRGLETQYF.

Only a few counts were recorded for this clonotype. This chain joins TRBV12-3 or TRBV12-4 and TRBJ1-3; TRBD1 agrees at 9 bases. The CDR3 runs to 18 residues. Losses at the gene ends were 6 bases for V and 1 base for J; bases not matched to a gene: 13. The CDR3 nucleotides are TGTGCCAGCAGACGAGACAGGGGGAGTCTATGGTCTGGAAACACCATATATTTT. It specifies CASRRDRGSLWSGNTIYF.

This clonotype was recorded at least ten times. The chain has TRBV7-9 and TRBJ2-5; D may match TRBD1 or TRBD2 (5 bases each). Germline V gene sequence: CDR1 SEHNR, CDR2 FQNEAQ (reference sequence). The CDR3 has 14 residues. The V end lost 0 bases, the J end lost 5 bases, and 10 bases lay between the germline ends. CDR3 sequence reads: CASSLARGDETQYF. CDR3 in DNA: TGTGCCAGCAGCTTAGCGAGAGGGGACGAGACCCAGTACTTC.

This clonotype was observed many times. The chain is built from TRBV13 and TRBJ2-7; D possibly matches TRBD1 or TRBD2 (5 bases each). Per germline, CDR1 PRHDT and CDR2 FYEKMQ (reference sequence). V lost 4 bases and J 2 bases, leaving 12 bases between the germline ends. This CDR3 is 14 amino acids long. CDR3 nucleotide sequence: TGTGCCAGCAGCTCCCGGGGCGGAACCTACGAGCAGTACTTC. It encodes CASSSRGGTYEQYF.

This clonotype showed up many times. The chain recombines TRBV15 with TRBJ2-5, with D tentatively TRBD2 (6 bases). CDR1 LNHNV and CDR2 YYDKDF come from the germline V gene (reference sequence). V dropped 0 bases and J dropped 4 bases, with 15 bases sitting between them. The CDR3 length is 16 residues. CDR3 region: CATSRDRPRGLETQYF. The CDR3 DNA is TGTGCCACCAGCAGAGACCGTCCACGGGGGTTAGAGACCCAGTACTTC.

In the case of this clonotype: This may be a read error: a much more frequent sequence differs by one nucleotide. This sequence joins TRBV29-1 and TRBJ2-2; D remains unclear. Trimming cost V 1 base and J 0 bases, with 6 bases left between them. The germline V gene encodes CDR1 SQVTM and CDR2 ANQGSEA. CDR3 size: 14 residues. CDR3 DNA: TGCAGCGTTGAAGGAAATCCGAACACCGGGGAGCTGTTTTTT. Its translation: CSVEGNPNTGELFF.

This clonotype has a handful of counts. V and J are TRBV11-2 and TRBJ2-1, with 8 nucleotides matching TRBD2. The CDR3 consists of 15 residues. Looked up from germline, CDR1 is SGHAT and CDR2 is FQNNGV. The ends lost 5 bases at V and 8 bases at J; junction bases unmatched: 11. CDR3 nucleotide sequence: TGTGCCAGCAGCCCCCGGGGGGGGGTAGGCGATGAGCAGTTCTTC. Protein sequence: CASSPRGGVGDEQFF.

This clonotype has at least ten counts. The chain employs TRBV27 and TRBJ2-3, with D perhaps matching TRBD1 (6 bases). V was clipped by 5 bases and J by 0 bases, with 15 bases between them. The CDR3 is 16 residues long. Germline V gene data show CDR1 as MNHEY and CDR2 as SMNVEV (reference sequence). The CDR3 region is CASSPLDRHSTDTQYF. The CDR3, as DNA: TGTGCCAGCAGTCCCCTCGACAGGCACAGCACAGATACGCAGTATTTT.

CDR3 loop: CASSSPLVGETQYF. The CDR3 DNA follows: TGCGCCAGCAGTTCACCGCTAGTCGGGGAGACCCAGTACTTC. The chain has TRBV5-1 and TRBJ2-5; D remains ambiguous. CDR1 is SGHRS and CDR2 is YFSETQ in the germline V gene. V was clipped by 5 bases and J by 5 bases, with 16 bases between them. CDR3 length: 14 residues.

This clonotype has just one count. For the CDR3, the DNA is TGTGCCAGCAGTGGGACAGGGGGTACTAACTATGGCTACACCTTC. This gives the protein CASSGTGGTNYGYTF. The rearrangement uses TRBV11-2 and TRBJ1-2; 11 positions agree with TRBD1. V shed 6 bases, J shed 0 bases, and the junction held 3 bases outside the gene matches. The CDR3 runs to 15 residues. CDR1 and CDR2 (germline): SGHAT, FQNNGV.

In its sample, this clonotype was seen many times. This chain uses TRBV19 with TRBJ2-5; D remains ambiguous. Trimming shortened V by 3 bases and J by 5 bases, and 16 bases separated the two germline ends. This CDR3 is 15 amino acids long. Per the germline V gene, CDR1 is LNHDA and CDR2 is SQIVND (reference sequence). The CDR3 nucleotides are TGTGCCAGTAGTATGGCCAGGATTAGGTCGGAGACCCAGTACTTC. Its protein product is CASSMARIRSETQYF.

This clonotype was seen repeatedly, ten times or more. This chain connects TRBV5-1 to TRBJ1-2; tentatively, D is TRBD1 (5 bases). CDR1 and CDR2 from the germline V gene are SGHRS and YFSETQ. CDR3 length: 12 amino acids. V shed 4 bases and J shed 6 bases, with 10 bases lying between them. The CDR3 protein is CASSRSRDGYTF. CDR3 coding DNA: TGCGCCAGCAGCCGATCCAGGGATGGCTACACCTTC.

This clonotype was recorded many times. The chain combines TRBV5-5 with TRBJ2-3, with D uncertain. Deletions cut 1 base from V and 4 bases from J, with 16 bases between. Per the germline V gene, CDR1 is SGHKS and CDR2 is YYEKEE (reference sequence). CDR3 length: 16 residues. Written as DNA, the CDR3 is TGTGCCAGCAGCTTGAAACAGCCTCTAGGTCCAGATACGCAGTATTTT. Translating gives CASSLKQPLGPDTQYF.

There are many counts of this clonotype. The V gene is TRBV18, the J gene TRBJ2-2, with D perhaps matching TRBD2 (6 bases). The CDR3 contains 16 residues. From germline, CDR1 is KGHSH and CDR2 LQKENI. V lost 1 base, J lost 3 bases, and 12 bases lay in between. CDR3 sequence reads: CASSPRVGLDTGELFF. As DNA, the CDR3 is TGTGCCAGCTCACCACGGGTGGGACTGGACACCGGGGAGCTGTTTTTT.

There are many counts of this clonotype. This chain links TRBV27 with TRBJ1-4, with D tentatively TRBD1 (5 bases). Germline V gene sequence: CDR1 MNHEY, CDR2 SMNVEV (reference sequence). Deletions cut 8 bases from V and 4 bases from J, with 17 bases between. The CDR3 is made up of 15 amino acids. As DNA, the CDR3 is TGTGCCAGCTCGGGCAGAGGGACGGATAATGAAAAACTGTTTTTT. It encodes CASSGRGTDNEKLFF.

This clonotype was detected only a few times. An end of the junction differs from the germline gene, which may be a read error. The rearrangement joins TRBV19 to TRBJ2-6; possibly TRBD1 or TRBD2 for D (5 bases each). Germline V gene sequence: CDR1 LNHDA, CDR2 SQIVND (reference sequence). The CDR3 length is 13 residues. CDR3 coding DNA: TGTGCCAGTACCCCTCGAGGGGCCAGCGTCCTGACTTTC. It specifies CASTPRGASVLTF.

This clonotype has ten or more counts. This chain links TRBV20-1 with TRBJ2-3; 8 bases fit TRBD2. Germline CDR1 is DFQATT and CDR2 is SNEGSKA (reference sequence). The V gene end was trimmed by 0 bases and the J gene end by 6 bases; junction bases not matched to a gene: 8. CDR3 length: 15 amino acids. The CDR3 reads CSARDAGTRRDTQYF. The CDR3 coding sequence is TGCAGTGCTAGAGATGCCGGGACTAGGAGGGATACGCAGTATTTT.

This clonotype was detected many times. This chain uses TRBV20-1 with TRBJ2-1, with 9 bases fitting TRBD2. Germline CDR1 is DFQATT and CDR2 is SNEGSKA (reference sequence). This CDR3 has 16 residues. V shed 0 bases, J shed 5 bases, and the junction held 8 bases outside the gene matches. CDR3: CSARDEGGRGDNEQFF. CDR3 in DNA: TGCAGTGCTAGAGATGAGGGCGGGAGGGGAGACAATGAGCAGTTCTTC.

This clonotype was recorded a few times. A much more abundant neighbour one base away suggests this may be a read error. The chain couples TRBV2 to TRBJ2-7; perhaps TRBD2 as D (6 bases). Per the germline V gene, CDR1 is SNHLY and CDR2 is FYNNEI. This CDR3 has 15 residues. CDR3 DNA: TGTGCCGGCAGTGGGGAGGCGGGCCTGACCTACGAGCAGTACTTC. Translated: CAGSGEAGLTYEQYF. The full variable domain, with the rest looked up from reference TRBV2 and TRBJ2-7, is EPEVTQTPSHQVTQMGQEVILRCVPISNHLYFYWYRQILGQKVEFLVSFYNNEISEKSEIFDDQFSVERPDGSNFTLKIRSTKLEDSAMYFCAGSGEAGLTYEQYFGPGTRLTVT.

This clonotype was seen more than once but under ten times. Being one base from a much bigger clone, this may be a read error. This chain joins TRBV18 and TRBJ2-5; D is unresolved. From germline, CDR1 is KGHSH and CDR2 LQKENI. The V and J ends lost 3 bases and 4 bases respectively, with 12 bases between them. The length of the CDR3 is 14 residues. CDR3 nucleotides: TGTGCCAGCTCACCCGACTCATTGTCAGAGACCCAGTACTTC. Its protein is CASSPDSLSETQYF.

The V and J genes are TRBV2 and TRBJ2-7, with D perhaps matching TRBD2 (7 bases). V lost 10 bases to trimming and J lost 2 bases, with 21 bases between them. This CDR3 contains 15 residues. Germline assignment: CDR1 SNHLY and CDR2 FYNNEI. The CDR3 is CANFGERGGTYEQYF. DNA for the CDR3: TGTGCCAACTTCGGCGAGAGGGGGGGGACCTACGAGCAGTACTTC.